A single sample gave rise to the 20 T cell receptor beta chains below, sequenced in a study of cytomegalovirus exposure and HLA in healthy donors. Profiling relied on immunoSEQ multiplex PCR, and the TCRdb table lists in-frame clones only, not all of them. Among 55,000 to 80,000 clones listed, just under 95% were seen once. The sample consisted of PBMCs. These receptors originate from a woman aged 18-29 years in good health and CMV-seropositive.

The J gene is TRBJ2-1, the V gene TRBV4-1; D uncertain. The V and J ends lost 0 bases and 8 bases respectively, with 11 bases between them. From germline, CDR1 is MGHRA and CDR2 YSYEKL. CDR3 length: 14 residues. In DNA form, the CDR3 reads TGCGCCAGCAGCCAAGATACTTTCGAGGATGAGCAGTTCTTC. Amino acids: CASSQDTFEDEQFF.

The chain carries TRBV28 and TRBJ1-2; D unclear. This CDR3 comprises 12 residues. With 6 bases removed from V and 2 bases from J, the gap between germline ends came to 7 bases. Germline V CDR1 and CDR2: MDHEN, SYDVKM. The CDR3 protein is CASSVINYGYTF. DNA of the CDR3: TGTGCCAGCAGCGTTATAAACTATGGCTACACCTTC.

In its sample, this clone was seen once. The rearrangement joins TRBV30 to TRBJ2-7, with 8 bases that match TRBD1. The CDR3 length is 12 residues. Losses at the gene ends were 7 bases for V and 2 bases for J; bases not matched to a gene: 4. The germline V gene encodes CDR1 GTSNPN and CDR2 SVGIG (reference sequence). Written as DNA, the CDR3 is TGTGCCTACACGACAGGGGCCTACGAGCAGTACTTC. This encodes CAYTTGAYEQYF.

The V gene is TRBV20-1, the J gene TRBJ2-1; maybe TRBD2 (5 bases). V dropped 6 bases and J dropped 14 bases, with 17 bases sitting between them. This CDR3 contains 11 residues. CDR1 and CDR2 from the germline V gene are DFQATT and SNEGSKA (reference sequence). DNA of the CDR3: TGCAGTGCAAACGATCGGGGTCCGGAGTTCTTC. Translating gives CSANDRGPEFF.

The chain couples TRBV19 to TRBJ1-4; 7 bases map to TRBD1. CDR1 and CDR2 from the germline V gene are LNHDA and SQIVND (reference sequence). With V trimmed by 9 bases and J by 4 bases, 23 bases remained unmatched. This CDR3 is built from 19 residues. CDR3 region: CASRSRGRDPKNYNEKLFF. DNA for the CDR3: TGTGCCAGCAGATCTAGGGGGCGAGACCCGAAGAATTATAATGAAAAACTGTTTTTT.

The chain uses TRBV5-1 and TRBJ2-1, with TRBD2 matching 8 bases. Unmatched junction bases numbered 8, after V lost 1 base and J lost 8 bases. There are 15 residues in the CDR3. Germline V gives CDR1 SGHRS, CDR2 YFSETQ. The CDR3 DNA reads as TGCGCCAGCAGCTTGTACAACGGGGGGGCGGATGAGCAGTTCTTC. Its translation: CASSLYNGGADEQFF. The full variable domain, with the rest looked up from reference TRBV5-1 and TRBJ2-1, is KAGVTQTPRYLIKTRGQQVTLSCSPISGHRSVSWYQQTPGQGLQFLFEYFSETQRNKGNFPGRFSGRQFSNSRSEMNVSTLELGDSALYLCASSLYNGGADEQFFGPGTRLTVL.

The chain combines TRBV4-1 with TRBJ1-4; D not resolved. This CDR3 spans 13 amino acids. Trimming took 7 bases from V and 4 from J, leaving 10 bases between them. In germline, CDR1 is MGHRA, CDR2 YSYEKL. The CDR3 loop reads CASISSSNEKLFF. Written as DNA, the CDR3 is TGCGCCAGCATAAGTTCCAGTAATGAAAAACTGTTTTTT.

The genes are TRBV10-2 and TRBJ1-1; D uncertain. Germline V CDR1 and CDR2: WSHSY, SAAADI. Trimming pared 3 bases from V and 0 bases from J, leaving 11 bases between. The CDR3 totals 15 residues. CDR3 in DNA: TGCGCCAGCAGTGATTGGAGGCAGTTGAACACTGAAGCTTTCTTT. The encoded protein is CASSDWRQLNTEAFF.

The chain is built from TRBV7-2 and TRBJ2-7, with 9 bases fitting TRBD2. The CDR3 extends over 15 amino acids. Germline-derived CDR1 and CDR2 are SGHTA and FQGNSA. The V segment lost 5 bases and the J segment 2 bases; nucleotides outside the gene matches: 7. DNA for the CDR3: TGTGCCAGCAGCCAGGAAAGCGGGGGGCCCTACGAGCAGTACTTC. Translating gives CASSQESGGPYEQYF.

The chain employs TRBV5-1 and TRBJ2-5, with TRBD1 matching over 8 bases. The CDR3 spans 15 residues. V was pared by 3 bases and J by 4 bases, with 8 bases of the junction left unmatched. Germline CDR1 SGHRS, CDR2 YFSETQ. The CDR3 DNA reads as TGCGCCAGCAGCTACCCGGGACAGGTTGGAGAGACCCAGTACTTC. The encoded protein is CASSYPGQVGETQYF. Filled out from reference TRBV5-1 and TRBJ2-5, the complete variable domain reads KAGVTQTPRYLIKTRGQQVTLSCSPISGHRSVSWYQQTPGQGLQFLFEYFSETQRNKGNFPGRFSGRQFSNSRSEMNVSTLELGDSALYLCASSYPGQVGETQYFGPGTRLLVL.

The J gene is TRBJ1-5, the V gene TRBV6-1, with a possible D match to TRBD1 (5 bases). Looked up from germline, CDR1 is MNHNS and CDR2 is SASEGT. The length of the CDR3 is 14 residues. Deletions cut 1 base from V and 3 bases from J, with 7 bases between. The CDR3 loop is CASSEVGDNQPQHF. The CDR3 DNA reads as TGTGCCAGCAGTGAAGTAGGGGACAATCAGCCCCAGCATTTT.

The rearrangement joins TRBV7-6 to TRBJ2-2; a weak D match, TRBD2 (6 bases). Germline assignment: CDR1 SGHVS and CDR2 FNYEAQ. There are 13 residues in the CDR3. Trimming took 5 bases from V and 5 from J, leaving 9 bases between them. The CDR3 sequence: CASSTGGTGELFF. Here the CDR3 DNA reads TGTGCCAGCAGCACCGGGGGTACCGGGGAGCTGTTTTTT.

DNA for the CDR3: TGCGCCAGCAGCTTCGGACTAGCGGGAGACGAGCAGTACTTC. Its protein is CASSFGLAGDEQYF. V is TRBV5-1 and J is TRBJ2-7; 13 positions agree with TRBD2. The V and J ends lost 2 bases and 5 bases, in that order; junction bases with no gene match: 1. CDR1 is SGHRS and CDR2 is YFSETQ in the germline V gene. The CDR3 totals 14 residues.

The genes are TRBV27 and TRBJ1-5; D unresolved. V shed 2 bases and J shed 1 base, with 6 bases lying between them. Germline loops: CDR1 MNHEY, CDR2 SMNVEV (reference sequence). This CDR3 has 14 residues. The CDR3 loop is CASSLGWSNQPQHF. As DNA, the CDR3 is TGTGCCAGCAGTTTAGGCTGGAGCAATCAGCCCCAGCATTTT.

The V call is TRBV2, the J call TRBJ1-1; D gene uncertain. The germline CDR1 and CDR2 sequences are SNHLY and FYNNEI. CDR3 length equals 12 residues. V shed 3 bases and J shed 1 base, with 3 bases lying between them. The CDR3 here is CASSDWNTEAFF. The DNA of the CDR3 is TGTGCCAGCAGTGACTGGAACACTGAAGCTTTCTTT.

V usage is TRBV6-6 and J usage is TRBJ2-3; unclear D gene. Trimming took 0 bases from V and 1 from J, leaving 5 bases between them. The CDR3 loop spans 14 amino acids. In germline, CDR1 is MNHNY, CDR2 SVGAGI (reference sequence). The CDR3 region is CASSYSSGTDTQYF. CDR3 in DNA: TGTGCCAGCAGTTACTCTTCCGGCACAGATACGCAGTATTTT.

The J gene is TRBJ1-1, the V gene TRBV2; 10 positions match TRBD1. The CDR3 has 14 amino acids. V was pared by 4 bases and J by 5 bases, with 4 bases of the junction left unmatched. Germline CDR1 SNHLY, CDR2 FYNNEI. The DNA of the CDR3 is TGTGCCAGCAGTGGGGACAGGGGAGGAACTGAAGCTTTCTTT. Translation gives CASSGDRGGTEAFF.

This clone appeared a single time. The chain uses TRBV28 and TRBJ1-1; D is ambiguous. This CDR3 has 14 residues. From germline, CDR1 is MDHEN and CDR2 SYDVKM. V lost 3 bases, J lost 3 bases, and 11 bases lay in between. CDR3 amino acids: CASSFTNGYTEAFF. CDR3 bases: TGTGCCAGCAGTTTCACCAACGGGTACACTGAAGCTTTCTTT. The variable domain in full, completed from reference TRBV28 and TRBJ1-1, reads DVKVTQSSRYLVKRTGEKVFLECVQDMDHENMFWYRQDPGLGLRLIYFSYDVKMKEKGDIPEGYSVSREKKERFSLILESASTNQTSMYLCASSFTNGYTEAFFGQGTRLTVV.

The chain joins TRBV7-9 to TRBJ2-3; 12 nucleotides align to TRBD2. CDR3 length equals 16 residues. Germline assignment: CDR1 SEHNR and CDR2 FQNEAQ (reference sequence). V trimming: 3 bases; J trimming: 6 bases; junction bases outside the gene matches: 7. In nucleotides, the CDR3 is TGTGCCAGCAGCTTGACTAGCGGGAGTCCGACGGATACGCAGTATTTT. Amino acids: CASSLTSGSPTDTQYF.

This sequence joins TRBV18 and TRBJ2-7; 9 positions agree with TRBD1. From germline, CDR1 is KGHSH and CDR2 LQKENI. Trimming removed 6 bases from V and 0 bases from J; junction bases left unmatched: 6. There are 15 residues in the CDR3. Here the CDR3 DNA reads TGTGCCAGCTCCCAGGGACAGGGTAGCTCCTACGAGCAGTACTTC. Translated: CASSQGQGSSYEQYF.